Each of the 31 T cell receptor beta chains below was sequenced from the same sample in a study of shared clonotypes between healthy human individuals. TCRdb's table, derived via immunoSEQ multiplex PCR, lists solely in-frame clones and lacks some. The sample comprises millions of clones, around nine tenths of which are singletons, and around 0.15% rests with the top ten. The sequenced sample was naive CD4+ T cells sorted from blood. Subset specified: CD45RA+ positively selected. All receptors derive from a man younger than 30 in good health.

The CDR3 here is CAARQGQGSYNEQFF. The CDR3 region has the DNA TGTGCCGCGAGACAGGGACAGGGTTCCTACAATGAGCAGTTCTTC. The rearrangement links TRBV10-3 to TRBJ2-1; 9 bases agree with TRBD1. V was clipped by 11 bases and J by 1 base; unmatched bases: 9. This CDR3 comprises 15 residues. Germline CDR1 is ENHRY and CDR2 is SYGVKD.

The chain joins TRBV11-2 to TRBJ1-2; D not certain. The V gene lost 5 bases and the J gene lost 6 bases, with 16 bases spanning the gap. The germline CDR1 and CDR2 sequences are SGHAT and FQNNGV. There are 14 residues in the CDR3. CDR3 loop: CASSPSRMEDGYTF. The DNA of the CDR3 is TGTGCCAGCAGCCCCAGCCGCATGGAGGATGGCTACACCTTC.

The V gene is TRBV2, the J gene TRBJ1-6, with D possibly matching TRBD1 (5 bases). Germline lookup yields CDR1 SNHLY and CDR2 FYNNEI. The length of the CDR3 is 13 residues. Trimming cost V 11 bases and J 6 bases, with 14 bases left between them. The CDR3 sequence is CALQPGLNSPLHF. The CDR3 DNA is TGTGCCCTTCAACCAGGGCTTAATTCACCCCTCCACTTT.

The rearrangement links TRBV9 to TRBJ2-3; TRBD2 agrees at 10 bases. There are 15 residues in the CDR3. J lost 4 bases, V lost 4 bases, and 6 bases had no gene match. The germline V gene encodes CDR1 SGDLS and CDR2 YYNGEE. CDR3 bases: TGTGCCAGCAGCTCGAGCGGGGGGGCCCCAGATACGCAGTATTTT. Amino acid sequence: CASSSSGGAPDTQYF. The whole variable domain, filled in from reference TRBV9 and TRBJ2-3, reads DSGVTQTPKHLITATGQRVTLRCSPRSGDLSVYWYQQSLDQGLQFLIQYYNGEERAKGNILERFSAQQFPDLHSELNLSSLELGDSALYFCASSSSGGAPDTQYFGPGTRLTVL.

The genes are TRBV20-1 and TRBJ2-5, with TRBD1 identical over 7 bases. V shed 7 bases, J shed 6 bases, and the junction held 5 bases outside the gene matches. Germline values: CDR1 DFQATT, CDR2 SNEGSKA (reference sequence). This CDR3 spans 11 amino acids. The CDR3 loop is CSVTGAQTQYF. The CDR3 region has the DNA TGCAGTGTAACAGGGGCACAGACCCAGTACTTC.

This clone was seen more than once but under ten times. This chain connects TRBV10-3 to TRBJ2-1; 11 nucleotides line up with TRBD1. CDR1 and CDR2 from the germline V gene are ENHRY and SYGVKD. The V and J ends lost 2 bases and 7 bases, in that order; junction bases with no gene match: 4. The CDR3 has 15 amino acids. In nucleotides, the CDR3 is TGTGCCATCAGTGAGGTGGACAGGGGGCCGAATGAGCAGTTCTTC. It translates to CAISEVDRGPNEQFF.

The chain's CDR3 is CASSASGGANEKLFF. The CDR3 DNA reads TGTGCCAGCAGTGCTTCAGGGGGTGCTAATGAAAAACTGTTTTTT. The V call is TRBV6-1, the J call TRBJ1-4, with 7 positions matching TRBD1. V was pared by 4 bases and J by 3 bases, with 5 bases of the junction left unmatched. Germline V lookup: CDR1 MNHNS, CDR2 SASEGT. The CDR3 extends over 15 amino acids.

This chain joins TRBV18 and TRBJ2-7; D could derive from TRBD1 or TRBD2 (5 bases each). The CDR3 extends over 18 amino acids. V was pared by 3 bases and J by 3 bases, with 24 bases between. Per germline, CDR1 KGHSH and CDR2 LQKENI. As DNA, the CDR3 is TGTGCCAGCTCACCCCCCGGGACGCTAAAAGAGGGAGACTACGAGCAGTACTTC. As protein: CASSPPGTLKEGDYEQYF.

This clone has only one observation. V usage is TRBV2 and J usage is TRBJ2-1; 10 positions match TRBD2. From germline, CDR1 is SNHLY and CDR2 FYNNEI. The CDR3 covers 17 residues. J was trimmed by 12 bases and V by 1 base; bases with no gene match: 15. The CDR3 loop reads CASSEERALAGNIGQFF. The CDR3 DNA follows: TGTGCCAGCAGTGAAGAGAGGGCACTAGCGGGAAATATCGGGCAGTTCTTC.

The V gene is TRBV30, the J gene TRBJ1-1, with a possible D match to TRBD1 (5 bases). Trimming took off 4 bases at V and 8 bases at J, with 11 bases between the two ends. The CDR3 sequence is 11 residues long. Germline V lookup: CDR1 GTSNPN, CDR2 SVGIG (reference sequence). CDR3 amino acids: CAWTGVQEAFF. For the CDR3, the DNA is TGTGCCTGGACGGGGGTCCAGGAAGCTTTCTTT.

This clone has just one count. This chain joins TRBV4-1 and TRBJ2-1; perhaps D is TRBD1 or TRBD2 (5 bases each). Trimming shortened V by 5 bases and J by 4 bases, and 12 bases separated the two germline ends. The CDR3 runs to 14 residues. The V gene's germline CDR1 is MGHRA and CDR2 YSYEKL. The DNA for the CDR3 is TGCGCCAGCAGCGGGTGGGACGGATACAATGAGCAGTTCTTC. Translation gives CASSGWDGYNEQFF.

The chain uses TRBV6-1 and TRBJ1-2; D is possibly TRBD1 (5 bases). This CDR3 is 14 amino acids long. From germline, CDR1 is MNHNS and CDR2 SASEGT. Trimming pared 6 bases from V and 3 bases from J, leaving 14 bases between. CDR3 sequence: CASRPFVGHYGYTF. The DNA of the CDR3 is TGTGCCAGCAGACCGTTCGTGGGGCACTATGGCTACACCTTC.

The chain combines TRBV10-3 with TRBJ1-6; D is unclear. From germline, CDR1 is ENHRY and CDR2 SYGVKD. The V end was cut by 8 bases, the J end by 2 bases, with 10 bases between. The CDR3 is made up of 14 amino acids. CDR3 protein: CAIRLTPYNSPLHF. CDR3 in DNA: TGTGCCATCCGTCTGACACCCTATAATTCACCCCTCCACTTT.

The chain uses TRBV6-1 and TRBJ1-3; D gene uncertain. Germline loops: CDR1 MNHNS, CDR2 SASEGT. V was cut by 2 bases and J by 9 bases, with 8 bases left in between. CDR3 length: 12 amino acids. CDR3 coding DNA: TGTGCCAGCAGTGAATCGATGGGCACCATATATTTT. As protein: CASSESMGTIYF.

V gene TRBV5-4 combines with J gene TRBJ2-5; 9 bases fit TRBD2. V shed 3 bases, J shed 3 bases, and the junction held 12 bases outside the gene matches. The CDR3 contains 17 residues. Germline V gene data show CDR1 as SGHNT and CDR2 as YYREEE (reference sequence). The CDR3 spells CASSSRPLAGVKETQYF. In DNA form, the CDR3 reads TGTGCCAGCAGCTCCCGGCCTTTAGCGGGAGTGAAAGAGACCCAGTACTTC.

With regard to this clone: Other DNA sequences in the sample encode the same CDR3. The CDR3: CASSLVAYGYTF. CDR3 coding DNA: TGTGCCAGCAGCTTGGTAGCCTATGGCTACACCTTC. This rearrangement joins TRBV5-6 to TRBJ1-2, with D uncertain. This CDR3 has 12 amino acids. V was clipped by 0 bases and J by 4 bases, with 4 bases between them. Per germline, CDR1 SGHDT and CDR2 YYEEEE.

Remarks on this clone: The sample carries other DNA sequences with the same CDR3. The CDR3, as DNA: TGTGCCAGCAGCGTAGTAGGGTCGACTGAAGCTTTCTTT. Its protein product is CASSVVGSTEAFF. The rearrangement links TRBV9 to TRBJ1-1; D not certain. With 0 bases removed from V and 5 bases from J, the gap between germline ends came to 8 bases. This CDR3 has 13 amino acids. CDR1 SGDLS and CDR2 YYNGEE come from the germline V gene.

For this clone: The sample has other DNA sequences that encode this CDR3 too. J is TRBJ2-3 and V is TRBV7-9; maybe TRBD2 (6 bases). Trimming pared 0 bases from V and 1 base from J, leaving 8 bases between. Germline V gene lookup returns CDR1 SEHNR and CDR2 FQNEAQ (reference sequence). CDR3 length: 15 residues. CDR3 nucleotides: TGTGCCAGCAGCTTAGCTAGCGGACGCACAGATACGCAGTATTTT. Amino acids: CASSLASGRTDTQYF.

A note on this clone: Different DNA sequences within this sample yield the same CDR3. The chain joins TRBV7-9 to TRBJ1-1; possibly TRBD1 for D (6 bases). The germline V and J ends were trimmed by 6 bases and 0 bases, with 11 bases remaining between them. This CDR3 region has 14 residues. The germline gives CDR1 SEHNR, CDR2 FQNEAQ (reference sequence). The CDR3 DNA is TGTGCCAGCAGTCAGCAGGGGCTGAACACTGAAGCTTTCTTT. Protein: CASSQQGLNTEAFF.

The J gene is TRBJ2-7, the V gene TRBV18; 8 bases are shared with TRBD1. The CDR3 spans 15 residues. Germline lookup yields CDR1 KGHSH and CDR2 LQKENI. With 3 bases clipped from V and 6 bases from J, the junction kept 10 bases outside the gene matches. The CDR3, as DNA: TGTGCCAGCTCACCGGCCCAGGGACAGGTCCTCGAGCAGTACTTC. Translated, it gives CASSPAQGQVLEQYF. Full variable domain (remainder filled in from reference TRBV18 and TRBJ2-7): NAGVMQNPRHLVRRRGQEARLRCSPMKGHSHVYWYRQLPEEGLKFMVYLQKENIIDESGMPKERFSAEFPKEGPSILRIQQVVRGDSAAYFCASSPAQGQVLEQYFGPGTRLTVT.

This chain connects TRBV5-4 to TRBJ2-1, with 9 nucleotides matching TRBD2. The CDR3 runs 14 residues. CDR1 SGHNT and CDR2 YYREEE come from the germline V gene (reference sequence). J was trimmed by 6 bases and V by 4 bases; bases with no gene match: 5. CDR3 coding DNA: TGTGCCAGCAGCAATCTAGCGGGGTCCAATGAGCAGTTCTTC. Its translation: CASSNLAGSNEQFF. The full variable domain, completed using reference TRBV5-4 and TRBJ2-1, is ETGVTQSPTHLIKTRGQQVTLRCSSQSGHNTVSWYQQALGQGPQFIFQYYREEENGRGNFPPRFSGLQFPNYSSELNVNALELDDSALYLCASSNLAGSNEQFFGPGTRLTVL.

The chain employs TRBV30 and TRBJ2-1; 9 bases line up with TRBD2. V dropped 5 bases and J dropped 3; count of bases not matched to a gene: 17. The CDR3 covers 18 residues. Per germline, CDR1 GTSNPN and CDR2 SVGIG (reference sequence). In nucleotides, the CDR3 is TGTGCCTGGCGCACCGGGACTAGCTTTCGCCTTGGCTACAATGAGCAGTTCTTC. Its protein product is CAWRTGTSFRLGYNEQFF. Using reference TRBV30 and TRBJ2-1 for the parts outside the CDR3, the full variable domain is SQTIHQWPATLVQPVGSPLSLECTVEGTSNPNLYWYRQAAGRGLQLLFYSVGIGQISSEVPQNLSASRPQDRQFILSSKKLLLSDSGFYLCAWRTGTSFRLGYNEQFFGPGTRLTVL.

The genes are TRBV7-6 and TRBJ1-5, with no clear D. V lost 8 bases, J lost 0 bases, and 14 bases lay in between. Germline V gene data show CDR1 as SGHVS and CDR2 as FNYEAQ. CDR3 length equals 15 residues. The CDR3 protein is CASPPVRNSNQPQHF. The CDR3 DNA reads TGTGCCAGCCCCCCAGTCCGGAATAGCAATCAGCCCCAGCATTTT.

CDR3 DNA sequence: TGTGCCAGCAGCCCTTGGGCAGGGGATGAAAAACTGTTTTTT. Translated, it gives CASSPWAGDEKLFF. The chain couples TRBV7-9 to TRBJ1-4; D possibly corresponds to TRBD1 (6 bases). The V gene lost 5 bases and the J gene lost 6 bases, with 13 bases spanning the gap. The germline gives CDR1 SEHNR, CDR2 FQNEAQ (reference sequence). The CDR3 sequence is 14 residues long.

The V gene is TRBV27, the J gene TRBJ1-3; no definite D call. With 6 bases removed from V and 4 bases from J, the gap between germline ends came to 13 bases. The CDR3 is made up of 14 amino acids. Germline V gene lookup returns CDR1 MNHEY and CDR2 SMNVEV (reference sequence). CDR3 DNA: TGTGCCAGCAGCCGATCAGTCGACGGAAACACCATATATTTT. This sequence encodes CASSRSVDGNTIYF.

V usage is TRBV30 and J usage is TRBJ2-7; tentatively, D is TRBD2 (5 bases). CDR1 and CDR2 (germline): GTSNPN, SVGIG (reference sequence). The CDR3 spans 15 residues. V lost 1 base to trimming and J lost 6 bases, with 19 bases between them. This CDR3 reads CAWSGPGRRPTEQYF. CDR3 nucleotides: TGTGCCTGGAGTGGCCCCGGACGGAGGCCGACCGAGCAGTACTTC.

In its sample, this clone was seen a few times. The rearrangement uses TRBV7-9 and TRBJ1-1; 7 positions match TRBD1. Germline CDR1 SEHNR, CDR2 FQNEAQ (reference sequence). V lost 5 bases to trimming and J lost 10 bases; unmatched junction nucleotides: 13. This CDR3 region has 14 residues. The CDR3 DNA reads TGTGCCAGCAGCGTCACGACAGGGCGGGTTGGAGCTTTCTTT. This translates into CASSVTTGRVGAFF.

The gene calls are TRBV6-4 and TRBJ1-5; possibly TRBD1 for D (5 bases). Germline CDR1 is MRHNA and CDR2 is SNTAGT. Trimming pared 5 bases from V and 5 bases from J, leaving 13 bases between. The CDR3 length is 14 residues. DNA of the CDR3: TGTGCCAGCAGTCGTTGGGGGGGAGATCAGCCCCAGCATTTT. This translates into CASSRWGGDQPQHF.

CDR3 bases: TGCAGCGCCGGACAGGGTGGGGGAAACACCATATATTTT. Protein sequence: CSAGQGGGNTIYF. This chain connects TRBV29-1 to TRBJ1-3, with 8 bases fitting TRBD1. The ends lost 7 bases at V and 4 bases at J; junction bases unmatched: 6. The germline V gene encodes CDR1 SQVTM and CDR2 ANQGSEA. CDR3 length: 13 residues.

The chain links TRBV18 to TRBJ2-7; 9 bases match TRBD1. V was clipped by 2 bases and J by 4 bases; unmatched bases: 6. The CDR3 is made up of 15 amino acids. Germline values: CDR1 KGHSH, CDR2 LQKENI. The CDR3 coding sequence is TGTGCCAGCTCACCAGGGCGGACAGGGGAGTACGAGCAGTACTTC. The encoded protein is CASSPGRTGEYEQYF.

The gene calls are TRBV21-1 and TRBJ2-1; TRBD2 reflects the table's D call only, with no check against the DNA. TRBV21-1 is noted as a pseudogene. The CDR3 runs 14 residues. The DNA for the CDR3 is TGTGCTCAGCAAGCGGAGGACTCCTACAATGAGCAGTTCTTC. It translates to CAQQAEDSYNEQFF.